The 24 T cell receptor beta chains reported below all come from one sample, sequenced in a study of T cell responses to AZD1222 COVID-19 vaccine (dated by TCRdb to 2020 to 2023). The time point label here, explained by the study, means: about 28 days (+/-7) after the second vaccine dose. Library creation used the immunoSEQ multiplex PCR assay. Drawn from immuneACCESS, this table holds only the in-frame rearrangements with V and J called that TCRdb kept. Clones are partly lost; checked studies trace under half to an unresolved V gene and leave the rest unexplained. This sample has under 140,000 clones in its table, and roughly 89% of those were observed once. The top ten clonotypes cover 15% of the sample. Source: peripheral blood, taken 28 days after the second AZD1222 dose. These TCRs come from an adult who received the AZD1222 COVID-19 vaccine.

This clone was counted between two and nine times. This chain links TRBV5-4 with TRBJ2-4; 11 positions match TRBD2. V gave up 4 bases and J gave up 1 base; unmatched junction bases: 7. CDR1 SGHNT and CDR2 YYREEE come from the germline V gene (reference sequence). CDR3 length equals 17 residues. CDR3 sequence (DNA): TGTGCCAGCAGCACCTTAGCGGGGGGGCGGGCCAAAAACATTCAGTACTTC. Its protein product is CASSTLAGGRAKNIQYF.

The chain uses TRBV15 and TRBJ2-3, with 12 nucleotides matching TRBD1. Losses at the gene ends were 5 bases for V and 0 bases for J; bases not matched to a gene: 9. The CDR3 runs to 18 residues. Germline assignment: CDR1 LNHNV and CDR2 YYDKDF (reference sequence). The CDR3 protein is CATSGMGQGAPSTDTQYF. The CDR3 bases are TGTGCCACCAGCGGGATGGGACAGGGGGCCCCTAGCACAGATACGCAGTATTTT. The full variable domain, rest sourced from reference TRBV15 and TRBJ2-3, is DAMVIQNPRYQVTQFGKPVTLSCSQTLNHNVMYWYQQKSSQAPKLLFHYYDKDFNNEADTPDNFQSRRPNTSFCFLDIRSPGLGDTAMYLCATSGMGQGAPSTDTQYFGPGTRLTVL.

The chain is built from TRBV6-1 and TRBJ1-6; 7 bases agree with TRBD1. There are 16 residues in the CDR3. The V segment lost 0 bases and the J segment 6 bases; nucleotides outside the gene matches: 5. Germline values: CDR1 MNHNS, CDR2 SASEGT. CDR3 DNA sequence: TGTGCCAGCAGTGAAGCCTTGGGACAGAGTAATTCACCCCTCCACTTT. Amino acids: CASSEALGQSNSPLHF.

In this sample, this clone turned up once. The chain joins TRBV3-1 (or the pseudogene TRBV3-2) to TRBJ2-7; TRBD1 might be the D (5 bases). The CDR3 is 16 residues long. Germline-derived CDR1 and CDR2 are LGHDT and YNNKEL (reference sequence). The V end was cut by 0 bases, the J end by 7 bases, with 19 bases between. The DNA of the CDR3 is TGTGCCAGCAGCCAAGATTATGGCCAGGACAAACGGGAGCAGTACTTC. It codes for CASSQDYGQDKREQYF.

This rearrangement joins TRBV14 to TRBJ1-2; no clear D. From germline, CDR1 is SGHDN and CDR2 FVKESK. The CDR3 extends over 13 amino acids. V was cut by 4 bases and J by 4 bases, with 10 bases left in between. The CDR3 nucleotides are TGTGCCAGCAGCCGCACAGTCGCCTATGGCTACACCTTC. Protein product: CASSRTVAYGYTF.

This clone was recorded once. The rearrangement joins TRBV10-1 to TRBJ2-5; TRBD1 agrees at 7 bases. The CDR3 sequence is 20 residues long. Germline V lookup: CDR1 WNHNN, CDR2 SYGVQD (reference sequence). V trimming: 5 bases; J trimming: 2 bases; junction bases outside the gene matches: 23. As DNA, the CDR3 is TGCGCCAGCAGTCAACCCATCGGTACAGGGGCCCGTACCTTACAAGAGACCCAGTACTTC. Protein product: CASSQPIGTGARTLQETQYF.

The gene calls are TRBV4-1 and TRBJ1-2, with D unclear. Trimming shortened V by 4 bases and J by 2 bases, and 14 bases separated the two germline ends. The CDR3 loop spans 15 amino acids. Germline V gene sequence: CDR1 MGHRA, CDR2 YSYEKL. CDR3 region: CASSPPDSRNYGYTF. As DNA, the CDR3 is TGCGCCAGCAGCCCGCCGGACTCACGGAACTATGGCTACACCTTC.

This rearrangement joins TRBV18 to TRBJ2-1; 7 bases are a match to TRBD1. V was clipped by 5 bases and J by 3 bases; unmatched bases: 7. Germline V gene data show CDR1 as KGHSH and CDR2 as LQKENI. CDR3 length: 15 amino acids. The CDR3 nucleotides are TGTGCCAGCTCAACCCGGGACAGAGACTACAATGAGCAGTTCTTC. Translation gives CASSTRDRDYNEQFF.

This clone is a singleton in its sample. This sequence joins TRBV6-6 and TRBJ2-2; 8 positions match TRBD1. Germline V gene sequence: CDR1 MNHNY, CDR2 SVGAGI (reference sequence). V gave up 6 bases and J gave up 10 bases; unmatched junction bases: 7. The CDR3 is 13 residues long. CDR3 residues: CASSWAGGEELFF. The CDR3, as DNA: TGTGCCAGCAGCTGGGCAGGGGGCGAGGAGCTGTTTTTT.

This clone was observed once. This rearrangement joins TRBV4-1 to TRBJ1-4; D is possibly TRBD1 (5 bases). The CDR3 has 17 amino acids. Germline V lookup: CDR1 MGHRA, CDR2 YSYEKL. The germline V and J ends were trimmed by 4 bases and 4 bases, with 19 bases remaining between them. CDR3 nucleotide sequence: TGCGCCAGCAGCCTGTCCCGAATAAGGGGTTATAATGAAAAACTGTTTTTT. This translates into CASSLSRIRGYNEKLFF.

The table lists this clone with a count of one. V and J are TRBV27 and TRBJ1-5; 7 bases agree with TRBD1. This CDR3 has 15 amino acids. The J segment lost 0 bases and the V segment lost 6 bases, leaving 5 bases of the junction unmatched. Germline V gene data show CDR1 as MNHEY and CDR2 as SMNVEV (reference sequence). The CDR3 DNA is TGTGCCAGCAGCCGAGGACAGGTTAGCAATCAGCCCCAGCATTTT. Amino acids: CASSRGQVSNQPQHF.

The chain has TRBV3-1 (or the pseudogene TRBV3-2) and TRBJ2-5; 13 bases are a match to TRBD2. V lost 2 bases, J lost 7 bases, and 7 bases stayed unmatched. This CDR3 contains 16 residues. CDR1 and CDR2 (germline): LGHDT, YNNKEL (reference sequence). CDR3 sequence reads: CASSQSATSGGGTQYF. CDR3 bases: TGTGCCAGCAGCCAATCCGCCACTAGCGGGGGGGGGACCCAGTACTTC.

The V call is TRBV18, the J call TRBJ1-1; D gene uncertain. CDR3 length: 13 amino acids. The V end lost 5 bases, the J end lost 4 bases, and 11 bases lay between the germline ends. CDR1 is KGHSH and CDR2 is LQKENI in the germline V gene. The CDR3 loop reads CASSKGGGTEAFF. CDR3 in DNA: TGTGCCAGCTCAAAGGGAGGTGGCACTGAAGCTTTCTTT.

The V and J genes are TRBV4-1 and TRBJ2-3; the D gene is possibly TRBD2 (6 bases). This CDR3 is built from 14 residues. Trimming took off 9 bases at V and 0 bases at J, with 13 bases between the two ends. CDR1 MGHRA and CDR2 YSYEKL come from the germline V gene. For the CDR3, the DNA is TGCGCCAGTTCAGCGGGCGCTAGCACAGATACGCAGTATTTT. Protein product: CASSAGASTDTQYF.

The V call is TRBV28, the J call TRBJ2-3, with 10 bases matching TRBD2. J was trimmed by 7 bases and V by 6 bases; bases with no gene match: 10. CDR3 length: 15 residues. The germline V gene encodes CDR1 MDHEN and CDR2 SYDVKM. The CDR3, as DNA: TGTGCCAGCAGAACTAGCGGGGAAACCAGTAATACGCAGTATTTT. It translates to CASRTSGETSNTQYF.

The V gene is TRBV27, the J gene TRBJ1-1, with a weak D call TRBD1 (5 bases). Trimming took off 1 base at V and 0 bases at J, with 18 bases between the two ends. CDR1 and CDR2 from the germline V gene are MNHEY and SMNVEV (reference sequence). The CDR3 covers 18 residues. The CDR3 coding sequence is TGTGCCAGCAGTTTATTTTTGGCCAGCGACAGTTTGAACACTGAAGCTTTCTTT. Protein: CASSLFLASDSLNTEAFF.

The chain recombines TRBV18 with TRBJ2-1; 7 positions agree with TRBD2. V gave up 0 bases and J gave up 4 bases; unmatched junction bases: 3. The CDR3 spans 15 residues. The germline V gene encodes CDR1 KGHSH and CDR2 LQKENI. The CDR3 DNA reads as TGTGCCAGCTCACCACCAAGCGGGATGTACAATGAGCAGTTCTTC. This translates into CASSPPSGMYNEQFF.

The J gene is TRBJ2-3, the V gene TRBV9; D may be TRBD2 (5 bases). CDR3 length equals 16 residues. Germline loops: CDR1 SGDLS, CDR2 YYNGEE. The V gene lost 2 bases and the J gene lost 1 base, with 14 bases spanning the gap. CDR3 loop: CASSVAQVSGTDTQYF. The CDR3 DNA follows: TGTGCCAGCAGCGTCGCCCAGGTTAGCGGCACAGATACGCAGTATTTT.

The chain has TRBV29-1 and TRBJ2-1, with 8 bases identical to TRBD1. CDR3 length: 14 amino acids. The germline CDR1 and CDR2 sequences are SQVTM and ANQGSEA. J lost 0 bases, V lost 7 bases, and 5 bases had no gene match. The chain's CDR3 is CSGRQGSSYNEQFF. The DNA for the CDR3 is TGCAGCGGCCGACAGGGGAGCTCCTACAATGAGCAGTTCTTC.

The rearrangement joins TRBV5-6 to TRBJ1-2, with D possibly TRBD1 on 6 matching bases. This CDR3 has 12 amino acids. Trimming cost V 1 base and J 6 bases, with 7 bases left between them. Germline V gene data show CDR1 as SGHDT and CDR2 as YYEEEE. As DNA, the CDR3 is TGTGCCAGCAGCTTGACAGGGAATGGCTACACCTTC. Amino acids: CASSLTGNGYTF.

The rearrangement uses TRBV4-1 and TRBJ2-5; D is possibly TRBD2 (6 bases). Germline lookup yields CDR1 MGHRA and CDR2 YSYEKL. This CDR3 spans 17 amino acids. Trimming left V 4 bases short and J 0 bases short, with 18 bases between. The CDR3 sequence is CASSPKGKGRYQETQYF. In nucleotides, the CDR3 is TGCGCCAGCAGCCCCAAGGGAAAAGGGAGGTACCAAGAGACCCAGTACTTC.

This chain uses TRBV19 with TRBJ2-3; no clear D. This CDR3 is 14 amino acids long. Trimming left V 5 bases short and J 6 bases short, with 15 bases between. Germline-derived CDR1 and CDR2 are LNHDA and SQIVND (reference sequence). The CDR3 loop reads CASSLSGRWDTQYF. The CDR3 coding sequence is TGTGCCAGTAGTCTGTCAGGTCGATGGGATACGCAGTATTTT.

The chain links TRBV3-1 (or the pseudogene TRBV3-2) to TRBJ1-1; the D gene is possibly TRBD1 (5 bases). CDR3 length: 14 residues. The germline gives CDR1 LGHDT, CDR2 YNNKEL (reference sequence). Trimming took 3 bases from V and 8 from J, leaving 16 bases between them. In DNA form, the CDR3 reads TGTGCCAGCAGCCACCGGGGCGGACACATGGAAGCTTTCTTT. It translates to CASSHRGGHMEAFF.

The V call is TRBV6-5, the J call TRBJ1-3; no clear D. The V end lost 7 bases, the J end lost 4 bases, and 11 bases lay between the germline ends. The CDR3 contains 13 residues. Per the germline V gene, CDR1 is MNHEY and CDR2 is SVGAGI. CDR3 loop: CASTEAGGNTIYF. CDR3 DNA sequence: TGTGCCAGCACGGAGGCTGGGGGAAACACCATATATTTT.